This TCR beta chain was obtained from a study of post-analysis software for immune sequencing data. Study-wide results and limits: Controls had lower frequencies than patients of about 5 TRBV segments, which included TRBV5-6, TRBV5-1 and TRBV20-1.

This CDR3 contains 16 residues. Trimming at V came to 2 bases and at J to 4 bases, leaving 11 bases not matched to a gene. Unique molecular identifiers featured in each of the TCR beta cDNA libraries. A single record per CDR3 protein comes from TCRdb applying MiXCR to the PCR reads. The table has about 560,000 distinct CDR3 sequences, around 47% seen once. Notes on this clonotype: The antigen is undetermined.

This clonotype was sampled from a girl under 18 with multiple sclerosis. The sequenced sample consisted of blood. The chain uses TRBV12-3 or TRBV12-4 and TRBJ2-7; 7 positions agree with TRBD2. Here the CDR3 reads CASSLMGWREIYEQYF. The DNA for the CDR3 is TGTGCCAGCAGTTTAATGGGGTGGCGGGAGATTTACGAGCAGTACTTC.